Listed here are 13 T cell receptor beta chains from one sample, sequenced in a study of post-analysis software for immune sequencing data. The study, taken as a whole, reports: Elevated frequency relative to controls characterized roughly 5 TRBV segments in patients, TRBV5-6, TRBV5-1 and TRBV20-1 among them.

Included in the TCR beta cDNA libraries were unique molecular identifiers. A single record per CDR3 protein comes from TCRdb applying MiXCR to the PCR reads. The sample lists about 200,000 distinct CDR3 sequences, around 30% occurring once. These receptors have no known antigen. The sequenced sample consisted of blood. All receptors derive from a girl aged 2 to 17 with multiple sclerosis.

As regards this clonotype: Just one base apart from a much larger clone, this may be a read error. J is TRBJ2-3 and V is TRBV28; a weak D match, TRBD2 (5 bases). The CDR3 is made up of 14 amino acids. Trimming pared 6 bases from V and 6 bases from J, leaving 16 bases between. From germline, CDR1 is MDHEN and CDR2 SYDVKM. CDR3 DNA sequence: TGTGCCAGCAGGGCTGGCGGGTACCCGGATACGCAGTATTTT. This codes for CASRAGGYPDTQYF.

This rearrangement joins TRBV20-1 to TRBJ1-1, with TRBD1 as a possible D gene (5 bases). V was trimmed by 5 bases and J by 3 bases, leaving 13 bases between them. The V gene's germline CDR1 is DFQATT and CDR2 SNEGSKA (reference sequence). The CDR3 length is 13 residues. In nucleotides, the CDR3 is TGCAGTGCTGTCACAGGTTTGGACACTGAAGCTTTCTTT. It yields the protein CSAVTGLDTEAFF.

This chain connects TRBV10-3 to TRBJ2-7; D tentatively reads TRBD1 or TRBD2 (6 bases each). Judging by the DNA end, TRBJ2-5 fits better; the J call may be wrong. The CDR3 loop spans 12 amino acids. CDR1 is ENHRY, CDR2 SYGVKD, per germline. This chain's CDR3 is CAISGGGQTQYF. DNA for the CDR3: TGTGCCATCAGTGGAGGGGGGCAGACCCAGTACTTC.

The V and J genes are TRBV4-1 and TRBJ1-5, with TRBD1 matching 7 bases. CDR1 is MGHRA and CDR2 is YSYEKL in the germline V gene. This CDR3 contains 17 residues. J lost 5 bases, V lost 2 bases, and 12 bases had no gene match. The CDR3 is CASSQLPQGEAYQPQHF. CDR3 nucleotide sequence: TGCGCCAGCAGCCAACTCCCCCAGGGGGAAGCCTATCAGCCCCAGCATTTT.

This clonotype has more than one count but fewer than ten. The chain has TRBV5-6 and TRBJ2-1; D possibly corresponds to TRBD1 (5 bases). This CDR3 region has 12 residues. CDR1 is SGHDT, CDR2 YYEEEE, per germline. The V end lost 4 bases, the J end lost 9 bases, and 11 bases lay between the germline ends. Here the CDR3 DNA reads TGTGCCAGCAGCAAGACAGAAATTGAGCAGTTCTTC. Protein sequence: CASSKTEIEQFF.

This chain uses TRBV6-6 with TRBJ1-6, with 7 nucleotides matching TRBD1. V shed 8 bases, J shed 7 bases, and the junction held 5 bases outside the gene matches. This CDR3 spans 13 amino acids. Germline-derived CDR1 and CDR2 are MNHNY and SVGAGI (reference sequence). CDR3 amino acids: CASQTGYNSPLHF. Written as DNA, the CDR3 is TGTGCCAGCCAGACAGGGTACAATTCACCCCTCCACTTT.

This clonotype was recorded many times. This chain joins TRBV20-1 and TRBJ2-1; the match to TRBD1 covers 12 bases. V was clipped by 4 bases and J by 4 bases; unmatched bases: 5. The CDR3 contains 15 residues. Germline V gene data show CDR1 as DFQATT and CDR2 as SNEGSKA (reference sequence). CDR3 loop: CSAKWDRGPYNEQFF. The CDR3 DNA follows: TGCAGTGCTAAGTGGGACAGGGGGCCGTACAATGAGCAGTTCTTC.

In this sample, this clonotype turned up a few times. In DNA form, the CDR3 reads TGTGCCAGCAGCCCCGACAGGGGGCTCACCGGGGAGCTGTTTTTT. It translates to CASSPDRGLTGELFF. This sequence joins TRBV6-5 and TRBJ2-2; the match to TRBD1 covers 10 bases. Germline V gene sequence: CDR1 MNHEY, CDR2 SVGAGI. This CDR3 is 15 amino acids long. Trimming removed 6 bases from V and 4 bases from J; junction bases left unmatched: 5.

This sequence joins TRBV5-1 and TRBJ2-3; 12 bases agree with TRBD2. The CDR3 consists of 16 residues. Germline trimming cut 5 bases from V and 0 bases from J; bases unmatched to any gene: 4. From germline, CDR1 is SGHRS and CDR2 YFSETQ. The CDR3 nucleotides are TGCGCCAGCAGACTAGCGGGGGGACCTAGCACAGATACGCAGTATTTT. The encoded protein is CASRLAGGPSTDTQYF.

This clonotype was seen more than once but under ten times. CDR3 sequence (DNA): TGTGCCAGCAGTGTTGGCAGGGGTTCGAGCTCCTATAATTCACCCCTCCACTTT. This translates into CASSVGRGSSSYNSPLHF. The gene calls are TRBV6-1 and TRBJ1-6; TRBD1 is a possible D gene (6 bases). Between the trimmed V and J ends, which lost 4 bases and 0 bases, there was a span of 16 bases. The CDR3 sequence is 18 residues long. CDR1 and CDR2 (germline): MNHNS, SASEGT.

As to this clonotype: An end of the junction does not agree with germline; a read error may underlie this. In DNA form, the CDR3 reads TGTGCCGGCAGCCAACGGGTGGGGGAGCAGTACTTC. Its translation: CAGSQRVGEQYF. The V and J genes are TRBV3-1 and TRBJ2-7, with D unclear. The CDR3 runs 12 residues. Germline-derived CDR1 and CDR2 are LGHDT and YNNKEL (reference sequence).

This clonotype was detected once. A much more abundant neighbour one base away suggests this may be a read error. The genes are TRBV12-3 or TRBV12-4 and TRBJ2-3, with D possibly TRBD1 on 6 matching bases. With 5 bases removed from V and 3 bases from J, the gap between germline ends came to 12 bases. This CDR3 has 14 residues. The CDR3 region has the DNA TGTGCCAGCAGTCTGAGGGGGACAACAGATACGCAGTATTTT. Amino acids: CASSLRGTTDTQYF.

Remarks on this clonotype: A much larger clone sits a single nucleotide away, making a read error possible. This sequence joins TRBV12-3 or TRBV12-4 and TRBJ2-7, with D hard to call. The CDR3 totals 14 residues. Trimming took off 6 bases at V and 1 base at J, with 13 bases between the two ends. The CDR3: CASRFRYRSYEQYF. The DNA for the CDR3 is TGTGCCAGCAGGTTCCGGTACCGTTCCTACGAGCAGTACTTC.